Reported below is one TCR beta chain. J gave up 2 bases and V 5 bases, and 6 bases lay outside the gene matches. The CDR3 spans 14 residues. Per the germline V gene, CDR1 is PRHDT and CDR2 is FYEKMQ (reference sequence). Seattle-derived patients entered the study during active infection and were followed longitudinally. Original handling: Amplification of reference gene primers was used by the study to estimate nucleated cell counts. Produced via immunoSEQ multiplex PCR; TCRdb's table is partial and in-frame only. Clone size and the V and J calls come from that table; the DNA yielded D and trimming. The sample records hundreds of thousands of clones, about 83% being singletons. This sample stems from a study of blood T cell repertoires in COVID-19. Turning to the study itself: There were acute and convalescent COVID-19 samples, and they came from the United States, Italy and Spain. PBMCs, B-cell-depleted T cells, or T cells provided the cDNA or gDNA that made up the material.

J is TRBJ2-7 and V is TRBV13, with 7 positions matching TRBD1. Sequenced material: peripheral blood. The TCR originated in a woman in her 30s with COVID-19, enrolled during active disease. The CDR3 region is CASSTPGQTYEQYF. CDR3 sequence (DNA): TGTGCCAGCAGCACACCGGGACAGACCTACGAGCAGTACTTC.